The 14 T cell receptor beta chains below come from one sample, sequenced in a study of molecular identifiers for immune sequencing clone quantification. TCRdb re-derived calls from the PCR reads in MiXCR, one entry per CDR3 protein. This sample has under 600,000 distinct CDR3 sequences; under 30% occur once, and the top ten carry approximately 0.76%. Sequenced sample: naive CD8+ T cells from blood, with Jurkat cell RNA spiked in. Subset denoted: FACS-sorted CD8+CD4-CCR7+CD45RA+ naive T cells. These receptors all stem from a human donor in good health. Some libraries in this study had Jurkat cell RNA spiked in.

The chain has TRBV30 and TRBJ1-2; 9 nucleotides align to TRBD1. There are 17 residues in the CDR3. The germline CDR1 and CDR2 sequences are GTSNPN and SVGIG (reference sequence). The J segment lost 4 bases and the V segment lost 7 bases, leaving 19 bases of the junction unmatched. The CDR3 DNA follows: TGTGCCTACCATACTCGGGGGGCCACAGGGGGCGGCTATGGCTACACCTTC. It specifies CAYHTRGATGGGYGYTF.

The V call is TRBV7-9, the J call TRBJ2-7; 11 nucleotides line up with TRBD1. The CDR3 runs to 16 residues. The germline V gene encodes CDR1 SEHNR and CDR2 FQNEAQ (reference sequence). The trim removed 7 bases at V and 2 bases at J, leaving 10 bases unmatched. The CDR3 DNA sequence: TGTGCCAGCAACAACCCCGGGACAGGGGGGGCCTACGAGCAGTACTTC. Protein product: CASNNPGTGGAYEQYF.

This clonotype was counted between two and nine times. The chain employs TRBV6-1 and TRBJ2-1; D gene ambiguous. This CDR3 has 10 residues. With 6 bases removed from V and 4 bases from J, the gap between germline ends came to 1 base. Germline loops: CDR1 MNHNS, CDR2 SASEGT. The DNA for the CDR3 is TGTGCCAGCAGGTACAATGAGCAGTTCTTC. Amino acids: CASRYNEQFF.

The V and J genes are TRBV7-6 and TRBJ2-5, with D possibly matching TRBD1 (6 bases). The germline V gene has CDR1 SGHVS and CDR2 FNYEAQ. This CDR3 has 15 amino acids. V shed 1 base and J shed 5 bases, with 14 bases lying between them. The CDR3 DNA is TGTGCCAGCAGCTTAGAGGCGTGGGGGCTTGAGACCCAGTACTTC. Amino acid sequence: CASSLEAWGLETQYF.

Worth noting for this clonotype: Given a much more abundant clone one base away, this may be a read error. The conserved final phenylalanine or tryptophan is absent from the CDR3, which likely points to a read error. This chain joins TRBV4-1 and TRBJ2-1, with D uncertain. This CDR3 region has 13 residues. CDR1 and CDR2 from the germline V gene are MGHRA and YSYEKL. V gave up 1 base and J gave up 10 bases, with 11 bases separating them. The CDR3 region has the DNA TGCGCCAGCAGCCAAGGATCGCAGGACGAGCAGTTCTCC. Protein sequence: CASSQGSQDEQFS.

This chain connects TRBV7-6 to TRBJ2-1, with D maybe TRBD2 (6 bases). Germline assignment: CDR1 SGHVS and CDR2 FNYEAQ. This CDR3 has 15 amino acids. V was trimmed by 4 bases and J by 8 bases, leaving 18 bases between them. CDR3 bases: TGTGCCAGCAGCTATTCGGCGACTAGAGGGGATGAGCAGTTCTTC. Its protein product is CASSYSATRGDEQFF.

This clonotype was detected ten times or more. The genes are TRBV7-2 and TRBJ2-1, with D hard to call. Trimming shortened V by 4 bases and J by 10 bases, and 11 bases separated the two germline ends. The CDR3 consists of 12 residues. In germline, CDR1 is SGHTA, CDR2 FQGNSA. The DNA of the CDR3 is TGTGCCAGCAGCTACTTTACGGGCGAGCAGTTCTTC. Protein product: CASSYFTGEQFF.

This clonotype was found many times. CDR3 sequence reads: CAVGQSGGAPDTQYF. The DNA of the CDR3 is TGTGCCGTAGGGCAAAGCGGGGGGGCCCCAGATACGCAGTATTTT. The chain employs TRBV6-5 and TRBJ2-3; TRBD2 matches at 10 bases. With V trimmed by 11 bases and J by 4 bases, 12 bases remained unmatched. The CDR3 sequence is 15 residues long. The germline CDR1 and CDR2 sequences are MNHEY and SVGAGI.

This clonotype has a handful of counts. The chain is built from TRBV11-2 and TRBJ2-7; 7 bases agree with TRBD2. After removal of 5 bases from V and 2 bases from J, the junction contained 9 bases not matched to a gene. The CDR3 is made up of 15 amino acids. Germline CDR1 reads SGHAT; CDR2 reads FQNNGV. CDR3 loop: CASSPRRGSAYEQYF. In nucleotides, the CDR3 is TGTGCCAGCAGCCCCCGCCGCGGGAGTGCCTACGAGCAGTACTTC.

This chain joins TRBV5-1 and TRBJ2-7; the match to TRBD2 covers 11 bases. Germline assignment: CDR1 SGHRS and CDR2 YFSETQ. The V segment lost 4 bases and the J segment 3 bases; nucleotides outside the gene matches: 6. The CDR3 loop spans 15 amino acids. CDR3 region: CASSLTSGGNYEQYF. The CDR3 nucleotides read TGCGCCAGCAGCCTAACTAGCGGGGGAAACTACGAGCAGTACTTC.

Comments on this clonotype: Just one base apart from a much larger clone, this may be a read error. V usage is TRBV27 and J usage is TRBJ2-1; D is unclear. V was trimmed by 3 bases and J by 4 bases, leaving 13 bases between them. The germline gives CDR1 MNHEY, CDR2 SMNVEV (reference sequence). This CDR3 comprises 15 residues. CDR3: CASSLAANAYNEQFF. The CDR3, as DNA: TGTGCCAGCAGTTTGGCGGCCAATGCTTACAATGAGCAGTTCTTC.

This clonotype was picked up a small number of times. The V call is TRBV9, the J call TRBJ2-7, with D unresolved. Germline loops: CDR1 SGDLS, CDR2 YYNGEE. The CDR3 has 15 amino acids. Trimming took off 0 bases at V and 3 bases at J, with 13 bases between the two ends. The CDR3 protein is CASSVGRLYDYEQYF. DNA for the CDR3: TGTGCCAGCAGCGTAGGACGACTGTACGACTACGAGCAGTACTTC.

The CDR3 is CATSRGLTGVGEQYF. CDR3 sequence (DNA): TGTGCCACCAGCAGGGGACTAACAGGGGTGGGCGAGCAGTACTTC. The chain uses TRBV15 and TRBJ2-7; D is possibly TRBD1 or TRBD2 (7 bases each). V shed 3 bases and J shed 6 bases, with 18 bases lying between them. The CDR3 runs 15 residues. Germline V gene lookup returns CDR1 LNHNV and CDR2 YYDKDF (reference sequence).

This chain uses TRBV12-3 or TRBV12-4 with TRBJ2-3; TRBD2 aligns across 7 bases. The J segment lost 6 bases and the V segment lost 7 bases, leaving 10 bases of the junction unmatched. The CDR3 sequence is 14 residues long. CDR3 coding DNA: TGTGCCAGCACCCGGTGGGGGGGGGGTGATACGCAGTATTTT. The encoded protein is CASTRWGGGDTQYF.